These 12 T cell receptor beta chains share one sample of origin, sequenced in a study of response to subunit inactivated influenza vaccine. A single record per CDR3 protein comes from TCRdb applying MiXCR to the RT-PCR reads. The data contain around 570,000 distinct CDR3 sequences, 10% to 12% of them seen just once; the ten biggest clones take up roughly 11%. A further study also used this sample, focusing on T cells expressing NK-cell markers. That source adds: It was by 5'RACE template switching with UMIs that TCR beta cDNA was made.

The starting material was PBMCs from blood, obtained on the day of vaccination. The receptor source for this set is a man between 45 and 60 years old who received an inactivated influenza vaccine.

The chain recombines TRBV28 with TRBJ2-3, with TRBD2 as a possible D gene (5 bases). The CDR3 extends over 15 amino acids. Looked up from germline, CDR1 is MDHEN and CDR2 is SYDVKM. Trimming stripped 5 bases from V and 3 bases from J, with 15 bases between. The chain's CDR3 is CASSNLKRSTDTQYF. DNA of the CDR3: TGTGCCAGCAGTAACCTAAAGCGGTCGACAGATACGCAGTATTTT.

V usage is TRBV5-1 and J usage is TRBJ2-5; 9 nucleotides agree with TRBD1. The CDR3 consists of 14 residues. The germline CDR1 and CDR2 sequences are SGHRS and YFSETQ. V gave up 3 bases and J gave up 4 bases; unmatched junction bases: 4. Written as DNA, the CDR3 is TGCGCCAGCAGCTCGGGACAGGGAGTAGAGACCCAGTACTTC. It codes for CASSSGQGVETQYF.

The V and J genes are TRBV7-2 and TRBJ2-1, with D possibly matching TRBD2 (6 bases). Germline lookup yields CDR1 SGHTA and CDR2 FQGNSA. The ends were cut back, 6 bases at V and 3 bases at J, with 21 bases in the middle. CDR3 length equals 17 residues. As DNA, the CDR3 is TGTGCCAGCAGTCTCTTGGGGGGTAAGGGTATCTACAATGAGCAGTTCTTC. Translated: CASSLLGGKGIYNEQFF.

This clonotype has a handful of counts. This sequence joins TRBV6-2 or TRBV6-3 and TRBJ1-1, with 9 bases identical to TRBD1. This CDR3 region has 16 residues. Germline CDR1 and CDR2: MNHEY and SVGEGT. V lost 2 bases and J lost 5; bases outside the gene matches: 9. CDR3: CASSYKQGARWTEAFF. CDR3 bases: TGTGCCAGCAGTTACAAACAGGGGGCTAGGTGGACTGAAGCTTTCTTT.

This clonotype has at least ten counts. The rearrangement links TRBV6-2 or TRBV6-3 to TRBJ2-5; 10 bases are a match to TRBD2. Unmatched junction bases numbered 15, after V lost 0 bases and J lost 5 bases. The CDR3 extends over 19 amino acids. Germline-derived CDR1 and CDR2 are MNHEY and SVGEGT. CDR3 in amino acids: CASSYSTGLAAILSETQYF. In DNA form, the CDR3 reads TGTGCCAGCAGTTACTCGACCGGACTAGCGGCCATCCTGAGCGAGACCCAGTACTTC.

A few counts support this clonotype. In DNA form, the CDR3 reads TGCAGTGCTAGAGGTGTCGGAGCGGGCCCGGGCTACGAGCAGTACTTC. Protein: CSARGVGAGPGYEQYF. This rearrangement joins TRBV20-1 to TRBJ2-7; perhaps TRBD2 as D (6 bases). Germline assignment: CDR1 DFQATT and CDR2 SNEGSKA (reference sequence). This CDR3 contains 16 residues. Trimming took 1 base from V and 3 from J, leaving 19 bases between them.

J is TRBJ2-2 and V is TRBV29-1; 12 positions match TRBD2. Per germline, CDR1 SQVTM and CDR2 ANQGSEA. The CDR3 has 15 residues. V was clipped by 5 bases and J by 4 bases; unmatched bases: 5. CDR3 nucleotide sequence: TGCAGCGTTTTCGGACTAGCGGGACGCACCGGGGAGCTGTTTTTT. Translation: CSVFGLAGRTGELFF.

This clonotype was found many times. The chain has TRBV24-1 and TRBJ1-2; D gene ambiguous. Trimming left V 0 bases short and J 5 bases short, with 6 bases between. The CDR3 consists of 13 residues. CDR1 and CDR2 (germline): KGHDR, SFDVKD. CDR3 in DNA: TGTGCCACCAGTGATTTGTACGGGTATGGCTACACCTTC. This gives the protein CATSDLYGYGYTF.

This clonotype has just a few counts. V is TRBV27 and J is TRBJ2-1; 12 nucleotides line up with TRBD2. In germline, CDR1 is MNHEY, CDR2 SMNVEV (reference sequence). V shed 2 bases, J shed 8 bases, and the junction held 13 bases outside the gene matches. The CDR3 length is 18 residues. This CDR3 is CASSLNAGLAGSLDEQFF. Written as DNA, the CDR3 is TGTGCCAGCAGTTTAAATGCCGGACTAGCGGGAAGCTTGGATGAGCAGTTCTTC.

This clonotype occurred many times. The genes are TRBV13 and TRBJ2-3, with 7 bases lining up with TRBD2. Germline values: CDR1 PRHDT, CDR2 FYEKMQ (reference sequence). The ends lost 3 bases at V and 3 bases at J; junction bases unmatched: 6. CDR3 size: 15 residues. The CDR3 DNA follows: TGTGCCAGCAGCTTGAGCGGGATTGGGACAGATACGCAGTATTTT. This sequence encodes CASSLSGIGTDTQYF.

Many counts were recorded for this clonotype. The chain has TRBV29-1 and TRBJ2-6; D is ambiguous. This CDR3 comprises 13 residues. CDR1 SQVTM and CDR2 ANQGSEA come from the germline V gene. V gave up 6 bases and J gave up 4 bases, with 10 bases separating them. The CDR3 region is CSVNLGGANVLTF. CDR3 DNA: TGCAGCGTAAATCTAGGAGGGGCCAACGTCCTGACTTTC.

This clonotype was seen more than once but under ten times. The J gene is TRBJ2-7, the V gene TRBV5-1; TRBD2 matches at 10 bases. V lost 7 bases and J lost 6; bases outside the gene matches: 7. Germline loops: CDR1 SGHRS, CDR2 YFSETQ. The CDR3 contains 13 residues. CDR3 sequence reads: CASGSGRAPEQYF. The CDR3 DNA reads TGCGCCAGCGGAAGCGGGAGGGCCCCCGAGCAGTACTTC. Full variable domain (rest looked up from reference TRBV5-1 and TRBJ2-7): KAGVTQTPRYLIKTRGQQVTLSCSPISGHRSVSWYQQTPGQGLQFLFEYFSETQRNKGNFPGRFSGRQFSNSRSEMNVSTLELGDSALYLCASGSGRAPEQYFGPGTRLTVT.